One sample yielded the 28 T cell receptor beta chains listed below, sequenced in a study of T-cell reconstitution after alpha-beta-depleted transplantation in children. Unique molecular identifiers were incorporated during preparation of the TCRbeta library. TCRdb called the PCR reads again in MiXCR, with one record for every CDR3 protein. In the table there are about 230,000 distinct CDR3 sequences, around 12% of which are singletons. Sequenced here: PBMCs from the stem cell graft donor, sampled from the stem cell graft. These receptor sequences come from a human donor who donated a stem cell graft to a child with acute lymphoblastic leukemia.

This clonotype was detected many times. This sequence joins TRBV15 and TRBJ1-5; no firm D call. Germline loops: CDR1 LNHNV, CDR2 YYDKDF (reference sequence). V lost 0 bases to trimming and J lost 2 bases, with 8 bases between them. The CDR3 loop spans 15 amino acids. CDR3 DNA sequence: TGTGCCACCAGCAGAGACCCGAGGGGCAATCAGCCCCAGCATTTT. Amino acids: CATSRDPRGNQPQHF. The entire variable domain, with the rest obtained from reference TRBV15 and TRBJ1-5, is as follows: DAMVIQNPRYQVTQFGKPVTLSCSQTLNHNVMYWYQQKSSQAPKLLFHYYDKDFNNEADTPDNFQSRRPNTSFCFLDIRSPGLGDTAMYLCATSRDPRGNQPQHFGDGTRLSIL.

This clonotype was counted a few times. The CDR3 DNA is TGTGCCTGGAGCGAGATTAATGAAAAACTGTTTTTT. It yields the protein CAWSEINEKLFF. This chain joins TRBV30 and TRBJ1-4; the D is unclear. V was shortened by 3 bases and J by 4 bases, with 6 bases between the two germline ends. Germline loops: CDR1 GTSNPN, CDR2 SVGIG (reference sequence). This CDR3 comprises 12 residues.

The table lists this clonotype with many counts. J is TRBJ2-7 and V is TRBV28; 10 bases agree with TRBD2. This CDR3 contains 15 residues. CDR1 and CDR2 from the germline V gene are MDHEN and SYDVKM. Trimming removed 2 bases from V and 5 bases from J; junction bases left unmatched: 6. This CDR3 is CASSLLAGVTDEQYF. CDR3 in DNA: TGTGCCAGCAGTTTACTAGCGGGAGTAACGGACGAGCAGTACTTC.

This clonotype has only a few counts. This sequence joins TRBV12-3 or TRBV12-4 and TRBJ2-7; 7 bases agree with TRBD1. Losses at the gene ends were 4 bases for V and 3 bases for J; bases not matched to a gene: 9. The CDR3 has 15 residues. CDR3 amino acids: CASSSSGQPYYEQYF. DNA for the CDR3: TGTGCCAGCAGTTCGTCGGGACAGCCTTACTACGAGCAGTACTTC.

The chain joins TRBV4-2 to TRBJ2-3; perhaps D is TRBD1 or TRBD2 (5 bases each). Germline V gene lookup returns CDR1 LGHNA and CDR2 YNFKEQ. The CDR3 loop spans 16 amino acids. Trimming cost V 0 bases and J 5 bases, with 15 bases left between them. In nucleotides, the CDR3 is TGTGCCAGCAGCCAAGAGTGGGGACCGAGCCTAGATACGCAGTATTTT. Amino acids: CASSQEWGPSLDTQYF.

This clonotype was found many times. V usage is TRBV6-5 and J usage is TRBJ1-4; a weak D match, TRBD1 (6 bases). V dropped 4 bases and J dropped 4 bases, with 22 bases sitting between them. The CDR3 spans 18 residues. Looked up from germline, CDR1 is MNHEY and CDR2 is SVGAGI. CDR3 nucleotide sequence: TGTGCCAGCAGTTTCAAAGGGGCCCGGGACATGCGTAATGAAAAACTGTTTTTT. Protein product: CASSFKGARDMRNEKLFF.

This clonotype was recorded at least ten times. The chain has TRBV6-1 and TRBJ2-1; 11 positions match TRBD1. The CDR3 contains 15 residues. V was pared by 3 bases and J by 4 bases, with 2 bases of the junction left unmatched. Germline CDR1 MNHNS, CDR2 SASEGT. The CDR3 coding sequence is TGTGCCAGCAGTGACGGACAGGGGGCTTACAATGAGCAGTTCTTC. Amino acid sequence: CASSDGQGAYNEQFF.

This chain connects TRBV4-3 to TRBJ1-3; 7 nucleotides agree with TRBD1. CDR3 length equals 16 residues. V trimming: 0 bases; J trimming: 9 bases; junction bases outside the gene matches: 11. The V gene's germline CDR1 is LGHNA and CDR2 YSLEER. DNA of the CDR3: TGCGCCAGCAGCCAAGATCAGACAGGGACATACGCCACCATATATTTT. Its translation: CASSQDQTGTYATIYF.

This clonotype was detected ten times or more. V gene TRBV7-8 combines with J gene TRBJ2-7, with 7 positions matching TRBD1. V trimming: 2 bases; J trimming: 3 bases; junction bases outside the gene matches: 4. Germline assignment: CDR1 SGHVS and CDR2 FQNEAQ. CDR3 size: 14 residues. The CDR3 DNA follows: TGTGCCAGCAGCTTAAGTGGGGACAGCTACGAGCAGTACTTC. Protein: CASSLSGDSYEQYF.

Concerning this clonotype itself: The junction does not match germline at one end; this may be a read error. The genes are TRBV4-2 and TRBJ1-3; D might be TRBD1 (5 bases). In germline, CDR1 is LGHNA, CDR2 YNFKEQ. There are 15 residues in the CDR3. The CDR3 DNA reads TGTGCCAGCAGCCAAGGGGAAGGGGCTGGAAACACCACATATTTT. It encodes CASSQGEGAGNTTYF.

This clonotype was seen ten or more times. The chain is built from TRBV28 and TRBJ1-6, with TRBD1 identical over 7 bases. V lost 7 bases to trimming and J lost 6 bases; unmatched junction nucleotides: 15. This CDR3 is built from 17 residues. Per the germline V gene, CDR1 is MDHEN and CDR2 is SYDVKM. In DNA form, the CDR3 reads TGTGCCAGCATCCCAGGGGGAACACGAGGCCTTAATTCACCCCTCCACTTT. It yields the protein CASIPGGTRGLNSPLHF.

This clonotype showed up many times. This sequence joins TRBV7-3 and TRBJ2-2, with D possibly TRBD1 on 6 matching bases. The CDR3 totals 15 residues. V gave up 5 bases and J gave up 4 bases, with 14 bases separating them. Germline V gene lookup returns CDR1 SGHTA and CDR2 FQGTGA. CDR3 protein: CASSLRQAGTGELFF. CDR3 nucleotides: TGTGCCAGCAGCCTACGACAGGCCGGCACCGGGGAGCTGTTTTTT. The whole variable domain, remainder taken from reference TRBV7-3 and TRBJ2-2, is GAGVSQTPSNKVTEKGKYVELRCDPISGHTALYWYRQSLGQGPEFLIYFQGTGAADDSGLPNDRFFAVRPEGSVSTLKIQRTERGDSAVYLCASSLRQAGTGELFFGEGSRLTVL.

This clonotype was seen ten or more times. V gene TRBV20-1 combines with J gene TRBJ1-1, with unresolved D. The length of the CDR3 is 12 residues. The germline V gene has CDR1 DFQATT and CDR2 SNEGSKA (reference sequence). Trimming stripped 5 bases from V and 1 base from J, with 8 bases between. The CDR3 DNA follows: TGCAGTGCTGGGAAAGGGAACACTGAAGCTTTCTTT. The encoded protein is CSAGKGNTEAFF.

This clonotype was detected many times. The chain is built from TRBV2 and TRBJ2-7; 10 bases fit TRBD1. The CDR3 contains 13 residues. CDR1 is SNHLY and CDR2 is FYNNEI in the germline V gene. The V gene end was trimmed by 7 bases and the J gene end by 3 bases; junction bases not matched to a gene: 3. The CDR3 region has the DNA TGTGCCAGCACGGGACAGGGGAACTACGAGCAGTACTTC. It codes for CASTGQGNYEQYF.

The table lists this clonotype with many counts. The chain uses TRBV24-1 and TRBJ1-6; D remains ambiguous. Germline V lookup: CDR1 KGHDR, CDR2 SFDVKD. The ends were cut back, 4 bases at V and 7 bases at J, with 7 bases in the middle. CDR3 length: 13 residues. The CDR3 reads CATSEGRNSPLHF. The DNA of the CDR3 is TGTGCCACCAGTGAGGGCAGGAATTCACCCCTCCACTTT.

This clonotype was seen many times. As DNA, the CDR3 is TGTGCCAGCAGCGAAGAGACAGGGGTCAATGAGCAGTTCTTC. Its protein is CASSEETGVNEQFF. The chain links TRBV9 to TRBJ2-1, with 8 bases matching TRBD1. Germline CDR1 SGDLS, CDR2 YYNGEE. J lost 6 bases, V lost 3 bases, and 5 bases had no gene match. This CDR3 spans 14 amino acids.

This clonotype was recorded at least ten times. The chain joins TRBV24-1 to TRBJ1-5; 7 positions match TRBD1. J was trimmed by 6 bases and V by 9 bases; bases with no gene match: 16. Germline V gives CDR1 KGHDR, CDR2 SFDVKD. This CDR3 has 16 residues. For the CDR3, the DNA is TGTGCCACCGCTGGGACAGCCGACCTACCGGGTCAGCCCCAGCATTTT. The encoded protein is CATAGTADLPGQPQHF.

This clonotype has ten or more counts. This chain connects TRBV25-1 to TRBJ2-2, with TRBD1 matching over 9 bases. The germline gives CDR1 MGHDK, CDR2 SYGVNS. This CDR3 has 16 amino acids. The ends lost 3 bases at V and 6 bases at J; junction bases unmatched: 8. The CDR3: CASSDWTGVGSGELFF. For the CDR3, the DNA is TGTGCCAGCAGTGATTGGACAGGGGTAGGGTCCGGGGAGCTGTTTTTT. The full variable domain, rest sourced from reference TRBV25-1 and TRBJ2-2, is EADIYQTPRYLVIGTGKKITLECSQTMGHDKMYWYQQDPGMELHLIHYSYGVNSTEKGDLSSESTVSRIRTEHFPLTLESARPSHTSQYLCASSDWTGVGSGELFFGEGSRLTVL.

This clonotype was observed many times. J is TRBJ2-1 and V is TRBV7-9, with 8 bases identical to TRBD2. Germline assignment: CDR1 SEHNR and CDR2 FQNEAQ (reference sequence). The CDR3 runs to 15 residues. The ends lost 5 bases at V and 1 base at J; junction bases unmatched: 4. The CDR3 DNA sequence: TGTGCCAGCAGCCCCGGGACTAGGTCCTACAATGAGCAGTTCTTC. Residues: CASSPGTRSYNEQFF.

In its sample, this clonotype was seen many times. CDR3 sequence reads: CSARGRYNEQFF. The CDR3 DNA is TGCAGTGCTAGGGGACGCTACAATGAGCAGTTCTTC. This rearrangement joins TRBV20-1 to TRBJ2-1, with D possibly being TRBD1 or TRBD2 (5 bases each). CDR1 DFQATT and CDR2 SNEGSKA come from the germline V gene (reference sequence). The V gene lost 3 bases and the J gene lost 3 bases, with 6 bases spanning the gap. CDR3 size: 12 residues.

There are many counts of this clonotype. The CDR3 here is CSAAAGDNEQFF. The CDR3 DNA reads TGCAGCGCCGCAGCGGGGGACAATGAGCAGTTCTTC. The V gene is TRBV29-1, the J gene TRBJ2-1, with TRBD2 matching over 8 bases. Germline CDR1 and CDR2: SQVTM and ANQGSEA. This CDR3 has 12 residues. V shed 7 bases, J shed 5 bases, and the junction held 4 bases outside the gene matches.

There are many counts of this clonotype. The chain recombines TRBV4-3 with TRBJ1-6; TRBD1 might be the D (6 bases). The CDR3 is 15 residues long. CDR1 LGHNA and CDR2 YSLEER come from the germline V gene. V lost 4 bases and J 4 bases, leaving 11 bases between the germline ends. The CDR3 sequence: CASSLRTDYNSPLHF. The CDR3 DNA follows: TGCGCCAGCAGCCTCAGGACAGATTATAATTCACCCCTCCACTTT.

Points on this clonotype: Germline and junction disagree at one end, which may indicate a read error. V usage is TRBV12-3 or TRBV12-4 and J usage is TRBJ2-2, with D possibly matching TRBD2 (5 bases). This CDR3 has 15 amino acids. The CDR3 spells CASSPRPVNTGELFF. In nucleotides, the CDR3 is TGTGCCAGCAGTCCCCGGCCGGTGAACACCGGGGAGCTGTTTTTC.

The sample holds a few counts of this clonotype. The CDR3 region is CASSQDGGNTEAFF. CDR3 nucleotide sequence: TGCGCCAGCAGCCAAGATGGAGGGAACACTGAAGCTTTCTTT. The gene calls are TRBV4-3 and TRBJ1-1, with D uncertain. The CDR3 has 14 amino acids. Germline values: CDR1 LGHNA, CDR2 YSLEER. V was shortened by 0 bases and J by 1 base, with 6 bases between the two germline ends.

A few counts support this clonotype. The rearrangement links TRBV10-3 to TRBJ2-7; TRBD1 agrees at 8 bases. This CDR3 spans 14 amino acids. Germline V gene sequence: CDR1 ENHRY, CDR2 SYGVKD. V shed 6 bases and J 0 bases; nucleotides not matched to a gene: 4. Here the CDR3 DNA reads TGTGCCATCAGACTCGACAGGGGCTCCTACGAGCAGTACTTC. Protein: CAIRLDRGSYEQYF.

This clonotype was seen ten or more times. The chain recombines TRBV29-1 with TRBJ1-3; no reliable D call. V was pared by 5 bases and J by 4 bases, with 15 bases between. The length of the CDR3 is 14 residues. Germline V lookup: CDR1 SQVTM, CDR2 ANQGSEA. CDR3 nucleotide sequence: TGCAGCGTTAGGGCGGTCGAGGAAGGAAACACCATATATTTT. The encoded protein is CSVRAVEEGNTIYF.

This clonotype has just one count. The chain employs TRBV12-3 or TRBV12-4 and TRBJ1-1; no definite D call. Trimming removed 8 bases from V and 4 bases from J, with 14 bases in between. The length of the CDR3 is 13 residues. The CDR3 DNA is TGTGCCAGCCGTGAGCAAGGGAGCACTGAAGCTTTCTTT. This translates into CASREQGSTEAFF.

The chain uses TRBV9 and TRBJ1-1; no reliable D call. V lost 0 bases, J lost 4 bases, and 10 bases lay in between. Germline CDR1 and CDR2: SGDLS and YYNGEE. The CDR3 is 14 amino acids. The CDR3 region has the DNA TGTGCCAGCAGCGTAGGGGCAGAGGGCACTGAAGCTTTCTTT. It encodes CASSVGAEGTEAFF.